This record covers a single TCR beta chain. Its antigen is unidentified. It was with a sample-barcoded 5' primer and a J-beta primer mix that a second PCR of roughly 6 to 12 cycles was run. A tag from a template-switch adaptor with 12 random nucleotides marked each cDNA molecule. TCRdb processed the 5' RACE reads anew with MiXCR; each CDR3 protein has one entry. Among over a million distinct CDR3 sequences, 45% were seen once, and the ten largest hold approximately 17%. The data were obtained in a study of blood T cells in healthy people across ages. Whole-study findings and limits: Observed TCR beta diversity per million T cells went down as age went up. This fall followed a roughly linear course with age.

Germline values: CDR1 SGHRS, CDR2 YFSETQ. Trimming removed 0 bases at V and 4 bases at J, with 16 bases between. This CDR3 is built from 16 residues. The sequencing input was blood. The chain has TRBV5-1 and TRBJ1-2, with D unclear. The source is an older woman in good health. In DNA form, the CDR3 reads TGCGCCAGCAGCTTGGATGGGTTCCCTAAACTCTATGGCTACACCTTC. This gives the protein CASSLDGFPKLYGYTF.